This section outlines one T cell receptor beta chain sequence together with its context. It was with a sample-barcoded 5' primer and a J-beta primer mix that a second PCR of about 6 to 11 cycles was run. TCRdb analysed the 5' RACE reads with MiXCR anew, one entry per CDR3 protein. Seen here are over 1.5 million distinct CDR3 sequences, about 49% observed once, and the top ten hold approximately 2%. The sample originates from a study of blood T cells in healthy people across ages. V dropped 3 bases and J dropped 5 bases, with 10 bases sitting between them. There are 14 residues in the CDR3. Germline loops: CDR1 SGHTA, CDR2 FQGTGA.

This clonotype was sampled from a woman between 35 and 50 years old in good health. This chain joins TRBV7-3 and TRBJ2-2; D is possibly TRBD1 (6 bases). The sequenced sample consisted of blood. The CDR3 DNA reads TGTGCCAGCAGCTTCTCCCAGGGGACCGGGGAGCTGTTTTTT. It specifies CASSFSQGTGELFF.